This paragraph covers one T cell receptor (beta chain) sequence. Its target is not known. Both 60 Vbeta primers and 13 Jbeta primers went into the PCR. Produced via immunoSEQ multiplex PCR; TCRdb's table is partial and in-frame only. The sample consists of 170,000 or so clones, less than 85% of them appearing once. These data are taken from a study of cytomegalovirus exposure and HLA in healthy donors. This CDR3 has 12 residues. Germline lookup yields CDR1 LNHDA and CDR2 SQIVND (reference sequence). The ends were cut back, 8 bases at V and 2 bases at J, with 9 bases in the middle. Study results and caveats: Immune exposure information comprised only CMV serostatus. Using the classifier, cytomegalovirus status was reportedly diagnosed with high specificity and sensitivity.

The receptor was derived from a man between 18 and 29 years old in good health and CMV-seronegative. The specimen sequenced was PBMCs. The chain employs TRBV19 and TRBJ1-2, with D possibly matching TRBD1 (6 bases). CDR3 residues: CASQDSNYGYTF. The CDR3 coding sequence is TGTGCCAGTCAGGACAGCAACTATGGCTACACCTTC. Full variable domain (outside the CDR3, taken from reference TRBV19 and TRBJ1-2): DGGITQSPKYLFRKEGQNVTLSCEQNLNHDAMYWYRQDPGQGLRLIYYSQIVNDFQKGDIAEGYSVSREKKESFPLTVTSAQKNPTAFYLCASQDSNYGYTFGSGTRLTVV.